The 22 T cell receptor beta chains below come from one sample, sequenced in a study of Ad26.COV2.S vaccination and SARS-CoV-2 variants. The treatment: about 20 received Ad26.COV2.S at low or high dose, single or two shots; about 5 received placebo; per-sample allocation not given. Samples analyzed were those drawn on day 63 after the first vaccine or placebo injection. Clones were read by immunoSEQ multiplex PCR, and TCRdb kept only the in-frame ones, dropping some. This table holds about 390,000 clones, about nine tenths found once. Sequencing used peripheral blood, obtained in a trial of Ad26.COV2.S vaccine versus placebo. The source is a person between 18 and 60 years old who received the Ad26.COV2.S COVID-19 vaccine or a placebo.

This chain joins TRBV9 and TRBJ2-4; D remains unclear. Germline assignment: CDR1 SGDLS and CDR2 YYNGEE. The V and J ends lost 2 bases and 0 bases respectively, with 9 bases between them. The CDR3 runs to 15 residues. CDR3 sequence reads: CASSVMGIAKNIQYF. The CDR3, as DNA: TGTGCCAGCAGCGTCATGGGAATAGCCAAAAACATTCAGTACTTC.

The chain uses TRBV28 and TRBJ2-2; possible D gene TRBD1, 6 bases. V dropped 6 bases and J dropped 6 bases, with 20 bases sitting between them. The germline V gene has CDR1 MDHEN and CDR2 SYDVKM. There are 16 residues in the CDR3. Written as DNA, the CDR3 is TGTGCCAGCAGCTCAAATACCCTCAGGGGACCCGGGGAGCTGTTTTTT. Translating it yields CASSSNTLRGPGELFF.

The gene calls are TRBV29-1 and TRBJ2-7; 7 bases align to TRBD1. The junction had 6 bases not matched to a gene; V was cut back by 5 bases and J by 2 bases. This CDR3 is 13 amino acids long. Germline CDR1 and CDR2: SQVTM and ANQGSEA. The CDR3 spells CSVSTGDPYEQYF. The CDR3 DNA is TGCAGCGTTTCAACAGGGGACCCCTACGAGCAGTACTTC.

The V and J genes are TRBV5-1 and TRBJ2-3; 9 bases fit TRBD2. The J segment lost 4 bases and the V segment lost 1 base, leaving 4 bases of the junction unmatched. The CDR3 sequence is 15 residues long. From germline, CDR1 is SGHRS and CDR2 YFSETQ. The CDR3 sequence is CASSLPSGDADTQYF. Here the CDR3 DNA reads TGCGCCAGCAGCTTGCCTAGCGGGGACGCAGATACGCAGTATTTT.

The V call is TRBV7-9, the J call TRBJ2-5, with D maybe TRBD1 (6 bases). Germline CDR1 reads SEHNR; CDR2 reads FQNEAQ (reference sequence). The ends were cut back, 1 base at V and 2 bases at J, with 20 bases in the middle. The CDR3 sequence is 18 residues long. This chain's CDR3 is CASSLEGDMMHLQETQYF. The CDR3 nucleotides read TGTGCCAGCAGCTTAGAAGGGGACATGATGCACCTACAAGAGACCCAGTACTTC.

The chain uses TRBV7-9 and TRBJ1-1; D uncertain. The CDR3 has 14 residues. CDR1 and CDR2 (germline): SEHNR, FQNEAQ (reference sequence). Trimming removed 0 bases at V and 5 bases at J, with 10 bases between. The CDR3 is CASSLAGTSTEAFF. The CDR3 DNA reads as TGTGCCAGCAGCTTAGCTGGCACATCAACTGAAGCTTTCTTT.

This sequence joins TRBV6-2 or TRBV6-3 and TRBJ1-2, with D possibly TRBD1 on 5 matching bases. Germline lookup yields CDR1 MNHEY and CDR2 SVGEGT. The CDR3 sequence is 13 residues long. Trimming pared 3 bases from V and 6 bases from J, leaving 11 bases between. The CDR3 loop is CASSYGRANGYTF. The DNA for the CDR3 is TGTGCCAGCAGTTATGGCAGGGCCAATGGCTACACCTTC.

The rearrangement uses TRBV12-3 or TRBV12-4 and TRBJ2-7, with a tentative D call TRBD1 (5 bases). V shed 3 bases and J shed 4 bases, with 10 bases lying between them. The CDR3 runs to 13 residues. The CDR3: CASSFQGRYEQYF. As DNA, the CDR3 is TGTGCCAGCAGTTTTCAGGGCCGATACGAGCAGTACTTC.

This chain joins TRBV9 and TRBJ2-3; D may be TRBD1 or TRBD2 (5 bases each). CDR1 and CDR2 (germline): SGDLS, YYNGEE. The CDR3 has 16 amino acids. The ends were cut back, 3 bases at V and 0 bases at J, with 14 bases in the middle. The CDR3 DNA reads as TGTGCCAGCAGCGATAGGGAGCAGGGAAGCACAGATACGCAGTATTTT. Translation: CASSDREQGSTDTQYF.

In this sample, this clone turned up a few times. The V call is TRBV7-9, the J call TRBJ1-2; D not resolved. Germline lookup yields CDR1 SEHNR and CDR2 FQNEAQ (reference sequence). V gave up 5 bases and J gave up 0 bases, with 10 bases separating them. This CDR3 spans 14 amino acids. CDR3 protein: CASSLDRTNYGYTF. In DNA form, the CDR3 reads TGTGCCAGCAGCCTAGACCGTACTAACTATGGCTACACCTTC.

V is TRBV3-1 (or the pseudogene TRBV3-2) and J is TRBJ2-1; 10 bases line up with TRBD2. The CDR3 runs to 16 residues. Germline values: CDR1 LGHDT, CDR2 YNNKEL (reference sequence). Germline trimming cut 1 base from V and 4 bases from J; bases unmatched to any gene: 4. The CDR3 DNA is TGTGCCAGCAGCCAAGGTAGCGGGGGGAGGTACAATGAGCAGTTCTTC. Translated: CASSQGSGGRYNEQFF.

This chain uses TRBV7-9 with TRBJ2-5; TRBD1 matches 7 bases. V lost 5 bases, J lost 5 bases, and 8 bases stayed unmatched. The CDR3 has 14 amino acids. Germline CDR1 SEHNR, CDR2 FQNEAQ (reference sequence). CDR3 region: CASSAWTGSETQYF. The CDR3, as DNA: TGTGCCAGCAGCGCTTGGACAGGCTCGGAGACCCAGTACTTC.

The chain is built from TRBV9 and TRBJ2-7, with 7 bases lining up with TRBD1. Germline values: CDR1 SGDLS, CDR2 YYNGEE. The V segment lost 3 bases and the J segment 1 base; nucleotides outside the gene matches: 4. This CDR3 contains 14 residues. The chain's CDR3 is CASSAGTESYEQYF. As DNA, the CDR3 is TGTGCCAGCAGCGCAGGGACAGAGTCCTACGAGCAGTACTTC.

This chain connects TRBV7-8 to TRBJ1-2; perhaps TRBD1 as D (5 bases). This CDR3 has 13 residues. Per germline, CDR1 SGHVS and CDR2 FQNEAQ. The germline V and J ends were trimmed by 1 base and 2 bases, with 5 bases remaining between them. CDR3 in amino acids: CASSLGQNYGYTF. The CDR3 DNA sequence: TGTGCCAGCAGCTTAGGACAGAACTATGGCTACACCTTC.

This chain joins TRBV7-2 and TRBJ1-5, with D possibly TRBD1 on 5 matching bases. The germline V gene encodes CDR1 SGHTA and CDR2 FQGNSA. The CDR3 spans 14 residues. V shed 2 bases and J shed 2 bases, with 7 bases lying between them. This CDR3 reads CASSLRGGNQPQHF. DNA for the CDR3: TGTGCCAGCAGCTTAAGGGGTGGCAATCAGCCCCAGCATTTT.

This clone has just one count. The DNA of the CDR3 is TGCGCCAGCAGTCCCTACTTAAGACAGGCCCCGGCGGATACGCAGTATTTT. Its protein product is CASSPYLRQAPADTQYF. The gene calls are TRBV23-1 and TRBJ2-3; TRBD1 might be the D (6 bases). TRBV23-1 is an ORF; its function is uncertain. This CDR3 has 17 amino acids. V was clipped by 4 bases and J by 6 bases, with 23 bases between them.

The chain uses TRBV5-4 and TRBJ1-6; perhaps TRBD1 as D (6 bases). This CDR3 is 14 amino acids long. The V gene's germline CDR1 is SGHNT and CDR2 YYREEE (reference sequence). Trimming took off 5 bases at V and 7 bases at J, with 13 bases between the two ends. The CDR3 DNA follows: TGTGCCAGCAGTACAGGGTGGGCGAATTCACCCCTCCACTTT. Its protein product is CASSTGWANSPLHF.

The V call is TRBV14, the J call TRBJ1-6; no clear D gene. With 1 base removed from V and 8 bases from J, the gap between germline ends came to 3 bases. Germline V CDR1 and CDR2: SGHDN, FVKESK. This CDR3 is built from 12 residues. CDR3 region: CASSQGDSPLHF. The CDR3 DNA reads TGTGCCAGCAGCCAAGGGGATTCACCCCTCCACTTT.

V and J are TRBV24-1 and TRBJ2-3; 7 bases align to TRBD2. The ends lost 3 bases at V and 0 bases at J; junction bases unmatched: 5. CDR3 length: 16 amino acids. Germline V gives CDR1 KGHDR, CDR2 SFDVKD. The CDR3 region has the DNA TGTGCCACCAGTGATCATCTAGCGGCCAGCACAGATACGCAGTATTTT. It codes for CATSDHLAASTDTQYF.

The CDR3 here is CASSPGQGTDTQYF. DNA of the CDR3: TGTGCCAGCAGTCCGGGACAGGGCACAGATACGCAGTATTTT. The chain employs TRBV28 and TRBJ2-3, with TRBD1 matching 8 bases. From germline, CDR1 is MDHEN and CDR2 SYDVKM. This CDR3 spans 14 amino acids. V gave up 5 bases and J gave up 1 base; unmatched junction bases: 2.

J is TRBJ1-1 and V is TRBV9; D not resolved. Germline V CDR1 and CDR2: SGDLS, YYNGEE. Trimming shortened V by 2 bases and J by 4 bases, and 12 bases separated the two germline ends. This CDR3 has 14 amino acids. The CDR3 DNA sequence: TGTGCCAGCAGCGTCGTGAGCCTGGGCACTGAAGCTTTCTTT. It codes for CASSVVSLGTEAFF.

J is TRBJ1-2 and V is TRBV18; TRBD1 matches at 7 bases. This CDR3 is built from 15 residues. Germline-derived CDR1 and CDR2 are KGHSH and LQKENI. V shed 0 bases, J shed 2 bases, and the junction held 3 bases outside the gene matches. The CDR3 reads CASSPPGQINYGYTF. CDR3 coding DNA: TGTGCCAGCTCACCACCGGGACAGATAAACTATGGCTACACCTTC.